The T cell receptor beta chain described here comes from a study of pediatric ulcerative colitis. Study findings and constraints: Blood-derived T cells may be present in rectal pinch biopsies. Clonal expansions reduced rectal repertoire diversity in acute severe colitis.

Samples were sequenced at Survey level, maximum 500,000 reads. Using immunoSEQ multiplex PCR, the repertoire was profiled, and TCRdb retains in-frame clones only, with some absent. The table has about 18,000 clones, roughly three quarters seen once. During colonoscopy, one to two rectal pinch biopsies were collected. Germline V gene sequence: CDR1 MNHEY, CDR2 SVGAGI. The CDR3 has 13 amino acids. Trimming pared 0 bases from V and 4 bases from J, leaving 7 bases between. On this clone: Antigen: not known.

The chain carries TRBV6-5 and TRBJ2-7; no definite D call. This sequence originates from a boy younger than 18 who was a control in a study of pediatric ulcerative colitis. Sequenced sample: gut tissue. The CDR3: CASSYSWGYEQYF. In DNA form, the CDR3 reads TGTGCCAGCAGTTACTCTTGGGGTTACGAGCAGTACTTC.